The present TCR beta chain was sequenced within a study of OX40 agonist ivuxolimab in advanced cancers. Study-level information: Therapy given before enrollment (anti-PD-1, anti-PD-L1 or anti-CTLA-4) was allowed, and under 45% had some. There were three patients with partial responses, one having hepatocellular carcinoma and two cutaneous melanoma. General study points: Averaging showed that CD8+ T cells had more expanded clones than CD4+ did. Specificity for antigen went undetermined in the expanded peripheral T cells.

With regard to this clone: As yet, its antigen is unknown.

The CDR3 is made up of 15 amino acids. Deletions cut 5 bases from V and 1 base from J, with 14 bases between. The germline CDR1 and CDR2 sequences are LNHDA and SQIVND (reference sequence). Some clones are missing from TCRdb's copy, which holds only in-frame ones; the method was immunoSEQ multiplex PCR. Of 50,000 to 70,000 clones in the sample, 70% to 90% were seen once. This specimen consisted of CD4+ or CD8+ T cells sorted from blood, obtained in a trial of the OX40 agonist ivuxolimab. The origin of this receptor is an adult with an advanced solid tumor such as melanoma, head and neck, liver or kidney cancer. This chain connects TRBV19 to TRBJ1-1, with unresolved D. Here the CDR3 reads CASSPREVGNTEAFF. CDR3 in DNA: TGTGCCAGTAGTCCCCGTGAGGTCGGGAACACTGAAGCTTTCTTT.